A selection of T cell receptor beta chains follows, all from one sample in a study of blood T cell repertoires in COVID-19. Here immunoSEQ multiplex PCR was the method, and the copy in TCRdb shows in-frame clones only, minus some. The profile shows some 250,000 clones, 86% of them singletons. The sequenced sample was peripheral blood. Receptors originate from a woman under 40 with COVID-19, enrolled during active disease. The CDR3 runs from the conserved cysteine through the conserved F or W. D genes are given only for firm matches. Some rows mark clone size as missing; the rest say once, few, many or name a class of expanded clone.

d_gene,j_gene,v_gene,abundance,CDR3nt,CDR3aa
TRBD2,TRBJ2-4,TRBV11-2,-,TGTGCCAGCAGGGGAGGGAGCGCCACCGCCAAAAACATTCAGTACTTC,CASRGGSATAKNIQYF
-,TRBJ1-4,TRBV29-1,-,TGCAGCGTTGAAGTCCAGGGGTCGGGGGAAAAACTGTTTTTT,CSVEVQGSGEKLFF
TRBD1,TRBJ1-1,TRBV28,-,TGTGCCAGCAGTTTAATAGCCCCGGGACAGGGAGCTTTCTTT,CASSLIAPGQGAFF
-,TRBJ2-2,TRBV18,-,TGTGCCAGCTCACCATATGCGGGAACGAACACCGGGGAGCTGTTTTTT,CASSPYAGTNTGELFF
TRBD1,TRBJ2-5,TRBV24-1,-,TGTGCCACCAGTGCATTAGGGACAGAACAAGAGACCCAGTACTTC,CATSALGTEQETQYF
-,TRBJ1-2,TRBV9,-,TGTGCCAGCAGGGGCAACCAGGGGAGCGGCTACACCTTC,CASRGNQGSGYTF
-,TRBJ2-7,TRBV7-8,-,TGTGCCAGCAGCTTAGCGGCGGGAACTTCCACCTACGAGCAGTACTTC,CASSLAAGTSTYEQYF
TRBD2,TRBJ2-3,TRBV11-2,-,TGTGCCAGCAGCTTGGGACTAGCGGGACACATTGATACGCAGTATTTT,CASSLGLAGHIDTQYF
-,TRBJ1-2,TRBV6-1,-,TGTGCCAGCAGTGAAGTCCCGAACTATGGCTACACCTTC,CASSEVPNYGYTF
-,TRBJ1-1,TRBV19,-,TGTGCCAGTAGGGGAGCTCTGATGAACACTGAAGCTTTCTTT,CASRGALMNTEAFF
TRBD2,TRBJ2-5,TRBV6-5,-,TGTGCCAGCAGTTACCGGGGGGGCCAAGAGACCCAGTACTTC,CASSYRGGQETQYF
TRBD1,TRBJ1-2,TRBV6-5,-,TGTGCCAGCAGTTACCTCACGGGACAGATGTCCTATGGCTACACCTTC,CASSYLTGQMSYGYTF
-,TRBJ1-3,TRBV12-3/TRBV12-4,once,TGTGCCAGCAGACCCCAGTCGAACACCATATATTTT,CASRPQSNTIYF
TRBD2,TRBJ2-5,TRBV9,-,TGTGCCAGCAGCGTGTCGGTGCGGGGGGGCGTCAAGACCCAGTACTTC,CASSVSVRGGVKTQYF
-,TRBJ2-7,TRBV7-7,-,TGTGCCAGCAGCTTAGAGCAGGGCGCTTCTTACGAGCAGTACTTC,CASSLEQGASYEQYF
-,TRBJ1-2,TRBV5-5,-,TGTGCCAGCAGCTTGTTAGTCGGGGACTATGGCTACACCTTC,CASSLLVGDYGYTF
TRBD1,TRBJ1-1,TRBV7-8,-,TGTGCCAGCAGCACCTTGGACAGGGTGAGCACTGAAGCTTTCTTT,CASSTLDRVSTEAFF
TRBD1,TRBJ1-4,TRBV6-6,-,TGTGCCAGCAGTTACGGAAGGACAGGGGACGAAAAACTGTTTTTT,CASSYGRTGDEKLFF
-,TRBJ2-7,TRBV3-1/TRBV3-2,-,TGTGCCAGCAGCCCGGTCTGGAGCCCGCCGGACGAGCAGTACTTC,CASSPVWSPPDEQYF
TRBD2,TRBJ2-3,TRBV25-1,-,TGTGCCAGCACCCCCTTCGGGGGGGCAGGGGATACGCAGTATTTT,CASTPFGGAGDTQYF
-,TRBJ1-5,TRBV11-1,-,TGTGCCAGCAGTCGTTCAGGGAATAATCAGCCCCAGCATTTT,CASSRSGNNQPQHF
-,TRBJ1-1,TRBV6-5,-,TGTGCCAGCAGTTACGCAGAGGGTTGGGCTGAAGCTTTCTTT,CASSYAEGWAEAFF
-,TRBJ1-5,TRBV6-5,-,TGTGCCAGCAGTTACTCTCGACAGGCTCATCAGCCCCAGCATTTT,CASSYSRQAHQPQHF
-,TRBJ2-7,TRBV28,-,TGTGCCAGCAGTGTTTCCGGAGGGAGCTACGAGCAGTACTTC,CASSVSGGSYEQYF
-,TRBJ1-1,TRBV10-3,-,TGTGCCATCAGTGAGTTCACGGGAGCGACTTTCTTT,CAISEFTGATFF
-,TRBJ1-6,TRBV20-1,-,TGCAGTGCTAGTCTTAGGACAGCGGTAGATTCACCCCTCCACTTT,CSASLRTAVDSPLHF
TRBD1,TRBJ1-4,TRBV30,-,TGTGCCTGGAGTACGGGGACAGGGAATGAAAAACTGTTTTTT,CAWSTGTGNEKLFF
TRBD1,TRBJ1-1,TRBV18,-,TGTGCCAGCTCACTGGACAGGGAGCCAGAAGCTTTCTTT,CASSLDREPEAFF
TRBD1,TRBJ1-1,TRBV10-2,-,TGCGCCAGCAGCGATCCCACAGGGGAGACTGAAGCTTTCTTT,CASSDPTGETEAFF
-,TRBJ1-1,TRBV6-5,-,TGTGCCACCCGGGGACCGGGAGGGAAGAACACTGAAGCTTTCTTT,CATRGPGGKNTEAFF
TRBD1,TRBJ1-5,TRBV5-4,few,TGTGCCAGCAGCTTGGGAGGGACAGAGAATCAGCCCCAGCATTTT,CASSLGGTENQPQHF
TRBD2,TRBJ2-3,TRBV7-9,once,TGTGCCAGCAGCGGCGGGGACTACACAGATACGCAGTATTTT,CASSGGDYTDTQYF
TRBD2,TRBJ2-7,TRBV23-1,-,TGCGCCAGCGCCTCCGGGACTAGCACAACCTACGAGCAGTACTTC,CASASGTSTTYEQYF
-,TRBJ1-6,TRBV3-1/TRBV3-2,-,TGTGCCAGCAGCCAAGATCCCCACAGGGAGAGCTCCTATAATTCACCCCTCCACTTT,CASSQDPHRESSYNSPLHF
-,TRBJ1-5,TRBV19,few,TGTGCCAGTAGTATAGATCCAACCAGGGGCAATCAGCCCCAGCATTTT,CASSIDPTRGNQPQHF